Included here is one TCR beta chain sequence, with context. Its target is unknown. This entry is derived from a study of shared clonotypes between healthy human individuals. Study summary: CD4 naive cells filled three plates per donor, CD4 memory three, CD8 naive two and CD8 memory one. Study-wide results and caveats: Clonotype sharing across several donors was observed for around 5% of naive CD4 clonotypes.

The CDR3 sequence is 11 residues long. The V gene's germline CDR1 is SGHAT and CDR2 FQNNGV. With 6 bases clipped from V and 9 bases from J, the junction kept 0 bases outside the gene matches. Assay execution took place at the deep level. The DNA input per sorted-subset replicate PCR was 150 to 200 ng, corresponding to around 28,000 T cell genomes. The table came from immunoSEQ multiplex PCR; TCRdb's copy has only in-frame clones and leaves some out. Of about 1.1 million clones in the sample, about 84% are singletons; the top ten hold roughly 0.61%. The chain carries TRBV11-2 and TRBJ2-1, with TRBD2 matching over 9 bases. Material: memory CD4+ T cells from PBMCs. As for subset: CD45RA-negative fraction. This TCR derives from a young man in good health. Some clones in this sample may be carry-over from other donors' samples. DNA for the CDR3: TGTGCCAGCAGGCGGGAGGGTGAGCAGTTCTTC. Translation gives CASRREGEQFF.